Presented here are 31 T cell receptor beta chains from one specimen sequenced in a study of shared clonotypes between healthy human individuals. Profiled with immunoSEQ multiplex PCR; TCRdb holds only in-frame clones, not every one. This table has 1.6 million or so clones, around 95% appearing once. The sequenced material came from naive CD4+ T cells sorted from blood. Subset of the sample: CD45RA+ positively selected. These receptors were obtained from a man aged 25-45 years in good health.

The chain carries TRBV10-2 and TRBJ2-1; 11 bases align to TRBD2. V was pared by 4 bases and J by 6 bases, with 5 bases of the junction left unmatched. The CDR3 runs 15 residues. CDR1 and CDR2 (germline): WSHSY, SAAADI. CDR3 amino acids: CASSVLAGGPNEQFF. DNA for the CDR3: TGCGCCAGCAGTGTTCTAGCGGGGGGCCCCAATGAGCAGTTCTTC.

Notes on this clone: Germline and junction disagree at one end, which may indicate a read error. This chain uses TRBV2 with TRBJ1-1; possible D gene TRBD1, 5 bases. This CDR3 has 12 residues. Per the germline V gene, CDR1 is SNHLY and CDR2 is FYNNEI. The CDR3 region has the DNA TGTGCCAGCACTGAAGGGGACACTGAAGCTTTCTTT. Protein product: CASTEGDTEAFF.

This chain joins TRBV5-1 and TRBJ1-3, with 7 nucleotides matching TRBD1. There are 17 residues in the CDR3. Unmatched junction bases numbered 9, after V lost 2 bases and J lost 1 base. The germline V gene has CDR1 SGHRS and CDR2 YFSETQ. The CDR3 DNA reads TGCGCCAGCAGCTTAACACCGGGACAGCTTTCTGGAAACACCATATATTTT. It specifies CASSLTPGQLSGNTIYF.

As concerns this clone: Other DNA sequences within the sample encode an identical CDR3. V usage is TRBV6-6 and J usage is TRBJ1-2; a weak D match, TRBD1 (5 bases). The V gene lost 2 bases and the J gene lost 5 bases, with 9 bases spanning the gap. Germline-derived CDR1 and CDR2 are MNHNY and SVGAGI (reference sequence). This CDR3 is built from 13 residues. As DNA, the CDR3 is TGTGCCAGCAGTTACCACACAGGTTATGGCTACACCTTC. Amino acids: CASSYHTGYGYTF.

J is TRBJ2-3 and V is TRBV2; D is unclear. Germline V gives CDR1 SNHLY, CDR2 FYNNEI. CDR3 length: 15 residues. The V end lost 4 bases, the J end lost 2 bases, and 13 bases lay between the germline ends. The CDR3 region is CASSVSQRTTDTQYF. The CDR3 region has the DNA TGTGCCAGCAGTGTATCCCAAAGGACCACAGATACGCAGTATTTT.

V is TRBV11-2 and J is TRBJ2-4; possibly TRBD2 for D (5 bases). V lost 1 base and J 6 bases, leaving 13 bases between the germline ends. CDR1 and CDR2 from the germline V gene are SGHAT and FQNNGV. This CDR3 spans 15 amino acids. CDR3 bases: TGTGCCAGCAGCTTAGCCCCGGTGGGGAGAAACATTCAGTACTTC. Protein sequence: CASSLAPVGRNIQYF.

The chain links TRBV9 to TRBJ2-7; weak D call: TRBD1 (6 bases). The CDR3 extends over 15 amino acids. V dropped 4 bases and J dropped 2 bases, with 16 bases sitting between them. Germline V lookup: CDR1 SGDLS, CDR2 YYNGEE. The CDR3 DNA follows: TGTGCCAGCAGCCCCACGCGACAGGCCACCTACGAGCAGTACTTC. It codes for CASSPTRQATYEQYF.

This sequence joins TRBV6-6 and TRBJ2-6; a possible D gene is TRBD1 (5 bases). Germline-derived CDR1 and CDR2 are MNHNY and SVGAGI (reference sequence). Trimming took off 0 bases at V and 3 bases at J, with 6 bases between the two ends. CDR3 length: 15 residues. CDR3 DNA: TGTGCCAGCAGTTACTCAGGGGTTGGGGCCAACGTCCTGACTTTC. This sequence encodes CASSYSGVGANVLTF.

J is TRBJ2-5 and V is TRBV2, with TRBD2 identical over 7 bases. CDR3 length: 14 residues. After removal of 1 base from V and 11 bases from J, the junction contained 10 bases not matched to a gene. Germline-derived CDR1 and CDR2 are SNHLY and FYNNEI. CDR3: CASSEGGSGIWQYF. In DNA form, the CDR3 reads TGTGCCAGCAGTGAAGGCGGGAGTGGGATTTGGCAGTACTTC.

The chain employs TRBV28 and TRBJ2-1; 12 bases match TRBD2. This CDR3 spans 21 amino acids. V gave up 3 bases and J gave up 3 bases; unmatched junction bases: 18. Germline V gene lookup returns CDR1 MDHEN and CDR2 SYDVKM. The CDR3 is CASSLALVGLAGGLGYNEQFF. CDR3 nucleotides: TGTGCCAGCAGTTTGGCTTTAGTTGGGCTAGCGGGAGGGCTCGGCTACAATGAGCAGTTCTTC.

The chain combines TRBV2 with TRBJ1-2, with D unclear. The CDR3 is 11 residues long. Per germline, CDR1 SNHLY and CDR2 FYNNEI. V was pared by 6 bases and J by 6 bases, with 8 bases between. CDR3 sequence (DNA): TGTGCCAGCAGGGAAACCGATGGCTACACCTTC. It encodes CASRETDGYTF.

This chain joins TRBV10-3 and TRBJ1-5, with D hard to call. The CDR3 totals 13 residues. CDR1 and CDR2 (germline): ENHRY, SYGVKD. V lost 2 bases and J lost 5, with 7 bases in between. The CDR3 DNA follows: TGTGCCATCAGTGAGCACGAGGATCAGCCCCAGCATTTT. Translating gives CAISEHEDQPQHF.

The chain couples TRBV10-3 to TRBJ1-2, with 12 bases lining up with TRBD1. The CDR3 consists of 18 residues. V gave up 2 bases and J gave up 4 bases; unmatched junction bases: 11. Germline V CDR1 and CDR2: ENHRY, SYGVKD. The CDR3 nucleotides are TGTGCCATCAGTGAGATGGGACAGGGGGCGCAGGGATTCTATGGCTACACCTTC. Its translation: CAISEMGQGAQGFYGYTF.

A single count supports this clone. This chain uses TRBV29-1 with TRBJ1-1; 7 positions match TRBD1. From germline, CDR1 is SQVTM and CDR2 ANQGSEA. The V segment lost 3 bases and the J segment 2 bases; nucleotides outside the gene matches: 9. This CDR3 comprises 15 residues. The CDR3 spells CSVDPEHRGNTEAFF. The CDR3 bases are TGCAGCGTTGATCCGGAACACAGGGGTAACACTGAAGCTTTCTTT.

V gene TRBV7-3 combines with J gene TRBJ2-1, with TRBD2 identical over 10 bases. The CDR3 is 16 residues long. J was trimmed by 4 bases and V by 5 bases; bases with no gene match: 8. CDR1 is SGHTA, CDR2 FQGTGA, per germline. The CDR3 sequence: CASSLLAGEVYNEQFF. The CDR3 coding sequence is TGTGCCAGCAGCCTCCTAGCGGGAGAGGTTTACAATGAGCAGTTCTTC.

This sequence joins TRBV7-2 and TRBJ2-6, with D possibly matching TRBD1 (5 bases). The CDR3 sequence is 16 residues long. Germline V CDR1 and CDR2: SGHTA, FQGNSA. Trimming took off 2 bases at V and 2 bases at J, with 10 bases between the two ends. The CDR3 DNA reads as TGTGCCAGCAGCTTACTAGGGGCTGCTGGGGCCAACGTCCTGACTTTC. Protein: CASSLLGAAGANVLTF.

The V call is TRBV11-2, the J call TRBJ1-1; D possibly corresponds to TRBD1 (5 bases). The CDR3 is 13 amino acids. CDR1 is SGHAT, CDR2 FQNNGV, per germline. Trimming removed 4 bases from V and 4 bases from J, with 10 bases in between. CDR3 region: CASSSNRGTEAFF. Here the CDR3 DNA reads TGTGCCAGCAGCTCCAATAGGGGCACTGAAGCTTTCTTT.

The chain joins TRBV5-1 to TRBJ2-6; D perhaps matches TRBD2 (5 bases). Germline V gives CDR1 SGHRS, CDR2 YFSETQ. Between the trimmed V and J ends, which lost 1 base and 2 bases, there was a span of 16 bases. This CDR3 region has 18 residues. CDR3 nucleotide sequence: TGCGCCAGCAGCTTGAACCGGGATCTGAGCCCTGGGGCCAACGTCCTGACTTTC. Translation gives CASSLNRDLSPGANVLTF.

The gene calls are TRBV7-8 and TRBJ2-5; TRBD2 might be the D (5 bases). The CDR3 runs 14 residues. Germline lookup yields CDR1 SGHVS and CDR2 FQNEAQ. Trimming removed 5 bases from V and 7 bases from J, with 17 bases in between. This CDR3 is CASSPGRQRGTQYF. The CDR3, as DNA: TGTGCCAGCAGCCCCGGCAGGCAACGGGGGACCCAGTACTTC.

The genes are TRBV28 and TRBJ2-7; no firm D call. CDR3 size: 13 residues. The germline V and J ends were trimmed by 6 bases and 2 bases, with 11 bases remaining between them. The germline V gene encodes CDR1 MDHEN and CDR2 SYDVKM. CDR3 sequence: CASSPSFPYEQYF. The CDR3 DNA reads TGTGCCAGCAGCCCATCCTTCCCCTACGAGCAGTACTTC. The full variable domain, with the rest looked up from reference TRBV28 and TRBJ2-7, is DVKVTQSSRYLVKRTGEKVFLECVQDMDHENMFWYRQDPGLGLRLIYFSYDVKMKEKGDIPEGYSVSREKKERFSLILESASTNQTSMYLCASSPSFPYEQYFGPGTRLTVT.

CDR3 residues: CASSYSNPSGGYEQYF. The CDR3 DNA follows: TGTGCCAGCAGTTACTCGAATCCGAGTGGGGGCTACGAGCAGTACTTC. The chain combines TRBV6-5 with TRBJ2-7; either TRBD1 or TRBD2 may supply D (5 bases each). The CDR3 length is 16 residues. The germline V and J ends were trimmed by 0 bases and 3 bases, with 15 bases remaining between them. Looked up from germline, CDR1 is MNHEY and CDR2 is SVGAGI.

The genes are TRBV5-5 and TRBJ2-7, with 9 nucleotides matching TRBD1. From germline, CDR1 is SGHKS and CDR2 YYEKEE (reference sequence). CDR3 length: 15 residues. V lost 4 bases and J lost 2; bases outside the gene matches: 7. The CDR3 reads CASSRGTGGTYEQYF. DNA of the CDR3: TGTGCCAGCAGCCGTGGAACAGGGGGCACCTACGAGCAGTACTTC.

The CDR3 nucleotides read TGTGCCACCAGCAGAGAGGGATTGAACACTGAAGCTTTCTTT. Translated, it gives CATSREGLNTEAFF. The chain links TRBV15 to TRBJ1-1; D gene uncertain. CDR3 length equals 14 residues. Germline loops: CDR1 LNHNV, CDR2 YYDKDF (reference sequence). The V gene lost 0 bases and the J gene lost 0 bases, with 5 bases spanning the gap.

This clone was observed a few times. The chain couples TRBV7-9 to TRBJ1-1; tentatively, D is TRBD1 (5 bases). The CDR3 consists of 13 residues. Germline values: CDR1 SEHNR, CDR2 FQNEAQ (reference sequence). Trimming stripped 4 bases from V and 6 bases from J, with 12 bases between. The CDR3 nucleotides read TGTGCCAGCAGCTACGGGACGGCGTCTGAAGCTTTCTTT. Its protein is CASSYGTASEAFF.

V and J are TRBV5-6 and TRBJ2-7; 11 bases map to TRBD1. The germline V gene has CDR1 SGHDT and CDR2 YYEEEE. The CDR3 spans 15 residues. Trimming at V came to 4 bases and at J to 6 bases, leaving 9 bases not matched to a gene. CDR3 protein: CASSVTGQGGAEQYF. CDR3 in DNA: TGTGCCAGCAGCGTGACGGGACAGGGGGGCGCCGAGCAGTACTTC.

The V call is TRBV5-1, the J call TRBJ2-5; TRBD2 aligns across 8 bases. The CDR3 has 15 amino acids. V lost 0 bases and J lost 4; bases outside the gene matches: 5. The germline gives CDR1 SGHRS, CDR2 YFSETQ. CDR3 region: CASSLALSGIETQYF. The CDR3 coding sequence is TGCGCCAGCAGCTTGGCCCTTAGCGGGATAGAGACCCAGTACTTC.

The chain uses TRBV7-2 and TRBJ2-1; the match to TRBD1 covers 7 bases. CDR1 is SGHTA and CDR2 is FQGNSA in the germline V gene. The CDR3 is 15 residues long. The V gene end was trimmed by 5 bases and the J gene end by 0 bases; junction bases not matched to a gene: 4. DNA of the CDR3: TGTGCCAGCAGCCGATACAGGGGCTCCTACAATGAGCAGTTCTTC. Protein sequence: CASSRYRGSYNEQFF.

The chain is built from TRBV27 and TRBJ2-2; D gene ambiguous. This CDR3 has 13 amino acids. Looked up from germline, CDR1 is MNHEY and CDR2 is SMNVEV (reference sequence). V was shortened by 5 bases and J by 3 bases, with 7 bases between the two germline ends. The DNA of the CDR3 is TGTGCCAGCAGTCCTCGGGACACCGGGGAGCTGTTTTTT. The encoded protein is CASSPRDTGELFF.

This clone was seen once. This chain joins TRBV19 and TRBJ1-5; TRBD1 matches at 10 bases. Unmatched junction bases numbered 4, after V lost 2 bases and J lost 3 bases. The CDR3 runs 16 residues. Germline CDR1 is LNHDA and CDR2 is SQIVND (reference sequence). The CDR3 region has the DNA TGTGCCAGTAGTATACGACAGGGGGCCATCAATCAGCCCCAGCATTTT. Amino acid sequence: CASSIRQGAINQPQHF.

V and J are TRBV18 and TRBJ1-1; D is unclear. The germline V gene encodes CDR1 KGHSH and CDR2 LQKENI. The CDR3 sequence is 15 residues long. Trimming removed 1 base from V and 5 bases from J, with 14 bases in between. The CDR3 sequence: CASSPRARRETEAFF. In DNA, the CDR3 is TGTGCCAGCTCACCACGGGCCAGGAGGGAGACTGAAGCTTTCTTT.

The chain couples TRBV5-6 to TRBJ2-3, with D perhaps TRBD1 (5 bases). The length of the CDR3 is 14 residues. Germline CDR1 reads SGHDT; CDR2 reads YYEEEE. The V gene lost 6 bases and the J gene lost 8 bases, with 19 bases spanning the gap. The chain's CDR3 is CASTEYRTWGTQYF. In nucleotides, the CDR3 is TGTGCCAGCACCGAGTACAGGACCTGGGGTACGCAGTATTTT.